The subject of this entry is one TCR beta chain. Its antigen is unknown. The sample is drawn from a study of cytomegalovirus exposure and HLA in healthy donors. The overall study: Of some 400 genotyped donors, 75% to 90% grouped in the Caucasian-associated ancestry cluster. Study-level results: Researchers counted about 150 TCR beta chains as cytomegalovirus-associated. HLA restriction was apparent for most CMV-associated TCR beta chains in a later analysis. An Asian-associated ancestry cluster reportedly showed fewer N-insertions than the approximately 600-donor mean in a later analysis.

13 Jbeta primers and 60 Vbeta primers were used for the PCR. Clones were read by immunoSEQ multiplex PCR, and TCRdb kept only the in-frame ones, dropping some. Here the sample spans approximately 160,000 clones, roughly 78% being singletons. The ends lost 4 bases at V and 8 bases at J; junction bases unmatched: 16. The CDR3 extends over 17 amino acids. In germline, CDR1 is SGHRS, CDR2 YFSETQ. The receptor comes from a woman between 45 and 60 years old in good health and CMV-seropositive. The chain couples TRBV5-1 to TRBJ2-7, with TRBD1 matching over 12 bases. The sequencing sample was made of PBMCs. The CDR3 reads CASSAGTGGAGLAKQYF. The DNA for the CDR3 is TGCGCCAGCAGCGCCGGGACAGGGGGCGCGGGCTTGGCCAAGCAGTACTTC. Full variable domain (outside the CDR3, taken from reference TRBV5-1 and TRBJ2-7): KAGVTQTPRYLIKTRGQQVTLSCSPISGHRSVSWYQQTPGQGLQFLFEYFSETQRNKGNFPGRFSGRQFSNSRSEMNVSTLELGDSALYLCASSAGTGGAGLAKQYFGPGTRLTVT.